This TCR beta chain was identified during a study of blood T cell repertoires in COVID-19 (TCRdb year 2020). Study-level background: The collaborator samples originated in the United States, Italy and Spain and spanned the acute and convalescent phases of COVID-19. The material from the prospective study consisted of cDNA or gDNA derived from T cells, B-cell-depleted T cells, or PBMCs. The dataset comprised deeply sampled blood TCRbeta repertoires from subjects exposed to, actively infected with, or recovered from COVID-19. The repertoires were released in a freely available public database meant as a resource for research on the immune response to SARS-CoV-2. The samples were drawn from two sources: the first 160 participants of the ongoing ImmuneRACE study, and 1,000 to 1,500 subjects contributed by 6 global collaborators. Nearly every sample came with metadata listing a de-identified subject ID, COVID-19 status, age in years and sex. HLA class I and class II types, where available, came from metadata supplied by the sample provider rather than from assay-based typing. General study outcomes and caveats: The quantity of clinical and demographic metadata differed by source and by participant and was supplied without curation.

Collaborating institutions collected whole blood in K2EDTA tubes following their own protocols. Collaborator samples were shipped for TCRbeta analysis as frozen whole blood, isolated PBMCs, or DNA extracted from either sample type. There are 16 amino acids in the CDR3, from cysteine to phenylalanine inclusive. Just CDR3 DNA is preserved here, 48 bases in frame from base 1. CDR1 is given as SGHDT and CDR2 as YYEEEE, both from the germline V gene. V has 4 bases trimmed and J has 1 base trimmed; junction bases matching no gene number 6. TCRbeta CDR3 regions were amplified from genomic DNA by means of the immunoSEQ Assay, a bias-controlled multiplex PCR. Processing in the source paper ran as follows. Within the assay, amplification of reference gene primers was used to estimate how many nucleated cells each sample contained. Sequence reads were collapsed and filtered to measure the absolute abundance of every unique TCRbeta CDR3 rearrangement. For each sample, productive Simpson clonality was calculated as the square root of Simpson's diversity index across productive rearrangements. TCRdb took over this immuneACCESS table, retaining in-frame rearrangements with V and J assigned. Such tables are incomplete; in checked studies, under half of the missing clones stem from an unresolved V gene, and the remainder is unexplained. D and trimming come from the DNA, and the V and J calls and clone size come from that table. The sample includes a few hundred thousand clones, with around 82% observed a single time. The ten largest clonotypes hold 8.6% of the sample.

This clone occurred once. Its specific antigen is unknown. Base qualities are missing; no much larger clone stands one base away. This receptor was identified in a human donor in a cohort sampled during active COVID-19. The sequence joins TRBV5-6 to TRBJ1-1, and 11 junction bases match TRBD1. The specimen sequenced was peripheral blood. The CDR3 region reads CASSRTGGGKNTEAFF. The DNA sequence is TGTGCCAGCAGCCGGACAGGGGGCGGCAAGAACACTGAAGCTTTCTTT.